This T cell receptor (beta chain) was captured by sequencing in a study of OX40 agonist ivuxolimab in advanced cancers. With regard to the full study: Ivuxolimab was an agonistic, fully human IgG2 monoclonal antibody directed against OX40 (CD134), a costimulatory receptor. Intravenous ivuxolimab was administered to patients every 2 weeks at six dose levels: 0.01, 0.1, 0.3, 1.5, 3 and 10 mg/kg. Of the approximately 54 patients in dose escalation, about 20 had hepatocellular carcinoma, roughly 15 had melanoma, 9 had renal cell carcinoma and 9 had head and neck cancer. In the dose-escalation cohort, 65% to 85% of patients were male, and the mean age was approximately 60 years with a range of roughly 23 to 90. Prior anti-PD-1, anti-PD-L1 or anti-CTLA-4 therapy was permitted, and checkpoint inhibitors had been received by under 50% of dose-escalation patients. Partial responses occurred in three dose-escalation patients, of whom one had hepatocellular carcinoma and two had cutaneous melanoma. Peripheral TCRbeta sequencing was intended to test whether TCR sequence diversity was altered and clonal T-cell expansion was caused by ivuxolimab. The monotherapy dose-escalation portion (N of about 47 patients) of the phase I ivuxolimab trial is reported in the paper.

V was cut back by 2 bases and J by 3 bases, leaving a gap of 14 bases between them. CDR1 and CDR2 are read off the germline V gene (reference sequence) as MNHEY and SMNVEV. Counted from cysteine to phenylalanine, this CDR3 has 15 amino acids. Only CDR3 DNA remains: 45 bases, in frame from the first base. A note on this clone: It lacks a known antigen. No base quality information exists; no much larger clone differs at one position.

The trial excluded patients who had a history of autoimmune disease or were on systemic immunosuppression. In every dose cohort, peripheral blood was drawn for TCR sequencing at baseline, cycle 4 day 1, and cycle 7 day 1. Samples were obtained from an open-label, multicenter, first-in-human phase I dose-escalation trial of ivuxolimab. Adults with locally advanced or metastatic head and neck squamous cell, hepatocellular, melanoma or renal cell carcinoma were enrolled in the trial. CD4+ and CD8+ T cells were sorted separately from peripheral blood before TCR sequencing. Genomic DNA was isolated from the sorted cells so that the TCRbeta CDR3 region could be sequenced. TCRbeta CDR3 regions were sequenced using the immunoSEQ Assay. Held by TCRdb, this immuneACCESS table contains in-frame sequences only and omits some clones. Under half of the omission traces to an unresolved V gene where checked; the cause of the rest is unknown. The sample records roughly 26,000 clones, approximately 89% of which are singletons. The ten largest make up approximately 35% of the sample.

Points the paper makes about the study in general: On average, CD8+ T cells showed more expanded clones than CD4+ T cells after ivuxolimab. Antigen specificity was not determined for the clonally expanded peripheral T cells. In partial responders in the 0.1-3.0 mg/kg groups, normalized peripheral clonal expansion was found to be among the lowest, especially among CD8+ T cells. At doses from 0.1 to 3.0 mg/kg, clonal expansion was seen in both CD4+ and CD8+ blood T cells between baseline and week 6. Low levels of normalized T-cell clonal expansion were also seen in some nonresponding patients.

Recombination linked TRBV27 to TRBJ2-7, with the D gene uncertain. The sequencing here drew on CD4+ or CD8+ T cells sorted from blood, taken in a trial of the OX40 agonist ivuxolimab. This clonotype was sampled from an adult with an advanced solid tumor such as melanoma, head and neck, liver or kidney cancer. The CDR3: CASSLAGSQFYEQYF. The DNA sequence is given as TGTGCCAGCAGTTTAGCCGGGTCGCAATTCTACGAGCAGTACTTC.